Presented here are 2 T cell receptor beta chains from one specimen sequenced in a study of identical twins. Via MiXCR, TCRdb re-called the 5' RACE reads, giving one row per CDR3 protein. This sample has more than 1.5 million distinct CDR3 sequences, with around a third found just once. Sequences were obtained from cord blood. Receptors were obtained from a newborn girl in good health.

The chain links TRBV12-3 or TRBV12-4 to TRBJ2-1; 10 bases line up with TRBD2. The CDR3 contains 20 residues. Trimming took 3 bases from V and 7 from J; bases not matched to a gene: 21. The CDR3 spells CASSFRGLAGAAPKGNEQFF. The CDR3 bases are TGTGCCAGCAGTTTTAGAGGGCTAGCGGGGGCGGCCCCCAAAGGGAATGAGCAGTTCTTC.

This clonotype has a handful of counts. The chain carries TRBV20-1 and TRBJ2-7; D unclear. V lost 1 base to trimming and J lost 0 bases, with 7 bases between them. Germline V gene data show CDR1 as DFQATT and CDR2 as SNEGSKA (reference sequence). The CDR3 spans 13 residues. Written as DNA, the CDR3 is TGCAGTGCTAGAGTTCCGAGCTCCTACGAGCAGTACTTC. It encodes CSARVPSSYEQYF.